The TCR beta chain described here comes from a study of T cell responses to AZD1222 COVID-19 vaccine (dated by TCRdb to 2020 to 2023). About the study as a whole: A total of over 230 trial participants underwent TCR sequencing, of whom 200 to 220 received two doses of AZD1222 and some 26 received two doses of the MenACWY control vaccine. Trial participants were enrolled by age into 18-55, 56-69 and 70-plus year subgroups, with roughly 150, 30 and 60 TCR-sequenced participants respectively. What the work shows at the level of the full study, not this receptor alone: CD4 TCRs associated with the vaccine covered the entire spike protein, and the dominant responses were in regions 160-218 and 743-854. Because no day 14 peak-response samples were available, the repertoires could be characterized only after the peak T cell response. Conclusions about previously exposed vaccinees are limited because only six or seven AZD1222 recipients were SARS-CoV-2 seropositive at baseline. The 56-69-year group was small, and its depth increase did not reach significance, likely because of low power. After two AZD1222 doses, both the breadth and the depth of spike-specific TCRs were significantly higher than at day 0 and than in MenACWY recipients. Participants were mostly white British, with more females than males. The authors suggested clonal diversity may have been underestimated. Epitopes outside the regions mutated in the B.1.351 and B.1.1.7 variants were reportedly recognized by nearly half of the unique spike-specific TCRs.

The sample's time point, from its label and the paper: about 28 days (+/-7) after the second vaccine dose. AZD1222 recipients whose second dose came at about 4 weeks and those whose second dose came at about 12 weeks were combined into one group, since spike-specific TCR depth and breadth did not differ between the two schedules. Vaccinee samples came from UK trials COV001 and COV002, including a single-blind randomized controlled phase 2/3 trial of AZD1222 (ChAdOx1 nCoV-19) in healthy adults. Trial participant PBMC samples were collected at day 0 and day 28 after the second dose for TCRbeta chain sequencing. The CDR3 regions of human TCRbeta chains were analyzed by immunosequencing. Per the source publication's procedure: Repertoire TCRs were checked for matches against a reference library of SARS-CoV-2-specific TCRs that had been generated using the MIRA antigen-specificity platform. Breadth meant the fraction of unique TCRs that were SARS-CoV-2-associated, whereas depth meant the fraction of total T cells that were SARS-CoV-2-associated. Each spike-specific TCR was assigned to its reactive spike region and to a CD4 or CD8 class using the MIRA data. Log10-transformed breadth and depth values were compared by one-way ANOVA with Sidak's multiple comparisons tests. This immuneACCESS table, as held by TCRdb, lists in-frame sequences with V and J called but not all clones. Of the missing ones, under half trace to an unresolved V gene in checked studies; the others have no known cause. V, J and clone size are those of that table, while D and trimming were read from the DNA. The sample table contains under 200,000 clones; only one count was recorded for roughly 88% of them. Approximately 4.5% of the sample rests with the top ten.

V loses 1 base, J loses 7 bases, and the germline ends lie 12 bases apart. Looking up the germline V gene yields CDR1 MNHNS and CDR2 SASEGT. From the cysteine up to the phenylalanine, the CDR3 has a length of 14 residues. CDR3 DNA only is kept here, 42 bases in frame from base 1. A word on this clone: Its antigen is currently not known. Per-base quality was not reported, and no clone a single base away is much larger than it.

The sequence came from an adult who received the AZD1222 COVID-19 vaccine. Sequenced material: peripheral blood, taken 28 days after the second AZD1222 dose. The V gene is TRBV6-1 and the J gene is TRBJ2-3; the D gene is possibly TRBD1 or TRBD2, each agreeing over 5 bases. The CDR3 here reads CASSEGGFGYTQYF. The sequenced DNA is TGTGCCAGCAGTGAAGGGGGGTTTGGGTATACGCAGTATTTT.